One and the same sample provided the 20 T cell receptor beta chains below, sequenced in a study of cytotoxic CD8 clonotypes in ibrutinib-treated CLL. The assay was immunoSEQ multiplex PCR, and TCRdb's table has in-frame clones only and misses some. The table lists 200,000 or so clones, 60% to 80% of them singletons. The input for sequencing was PBMCs, taken after 12 months of ibrutinib treatment. Source of these receptors: a human donor with chronic lymphocytic leukemia.

This sequence joins TRBV9 and TRBJ1-3; D unclear. Germline assignment: CDR1 SGDLS and CDR2 YYNGEE. CDR3 length: 16 residues. V was clipped by 4 bases and J by 0 bases, with 14 bases between them. CDR3 region: CASSLFADPSGNTIYF. CDR3 coding DNA: TGTGCCAGCAGCCTCTTTGCTGATCCCTCTGGAAACACCATATATTTT.

Details on this clone: Other DNA sequences in the sample encode the same CDR3. This rearrangement joins TRBV7-9 to TRBJ2-3; possibly TRBD1 for D (6 bases). CDR3 length: 15 amino acids. The germline CDR1 and CDR2 sequences are SEHNR and FQNEAQ (reference sequence). V was cut by 5 bases and J by 2 bases, with 14 bases left in between. The CDR3 DNA reads as TGTGCCAGCAGCCCCCAGGGGTCCTCCACAGATACGCAGTATTTT. As protein: CASSPQGSSTDTQYF.

This chain joins TRBV6-1 and TRBJ2-1; tentatively, D is TRBD2 (5 bases). Trimming cost V 6 bases and J 0 bases, with 9 bases left between them. Germline V CDR1 and CDR2: MNHNS, SASEGT. CDR3 length: 14 amino acids. The CDR3 sequence is CASRADFSYNEQFF. The CDR3 bases are TGTGCCAGCAGAGCGGACTTCTCCTACAATGAGCAGTTCTTC.

The chain couples TRBV11-2 to TRBJ2-3; 11 nucleotides agree with TRBD2. The CDR3 runs to 17 residues. With 2 bases clipped from V and 8 bases from J, the junction kept 12 bases outside the gene matches. Germline assignment: CDR1 SGHAT and CDR2 FQNNGV. CDR3 sequence: CASSLLALSGGAGTQYF. The CDR3 DNA sequence: TGTGCCAGCAGCTTACTCGCACTTAGCGGGGGGGCTGGTACGCAGTATTTT.

In nucleotides, the CDR3 is TGTGCCAGCAGTGCCGGGCCCTCAGGGGTCCATGAGCAGTTCTTC. It encodes CASSAGPSGVHEQFF. The chain uses TRBV28 and TRBJ2-1, with D possibly TRBD1 on 6 matching bases. The V end lost 5 bases, the J end lost 8 bases, and 19 bases lay between the germline ends. CDR3 length equals 15 residues. Germline-derived CDR1 and CDR2 are MDHEN and SYDVKM.

The rearrangement joins TRBV27 to TRBJ2-1; TRBD2 matches 7 bases. The V segment lost 5 bases and the J segment 8 bases; nucleotides outside the gene matches: 3. CDR1 and CDR2 (germline): MNHEY, SMNVEV (reference sequence). The CDR3 covers 12 residues. The DNA for the CDR3 is TGTGCCAGCAGTGGACTAGGAGATGAGCAGTTCTTC. Residues: CASSGLGDEQFF.

V is TRBV19 and J is TRBJ1-5, with TRBD1 identical over 9 bases. CDR1 LNHDA and CDR2 SQIVND come from the germline V gene (reference sequence). The CDR3 contains 14 residues. V dropped 6 bases and J dropped 3; count of bases not matched to a gene: 3. CDR3 amino acids: CASRGQGFNQPQHF. CDR3 in DNA: TGTGCCAGTAGGGGACAGGGATTCAATCAGCCCCAGCATTTT.

The chain links TRBV4-1 to TRBJ1-1, with 8 nucleotides matching TRBD1. The germline gives CDR1 MGHRA, CDR2 YSYEKL. This CDR3 is built from 18 residues. J gave up 0 bases and V 4 bases, and 13 bases lay outside the gene matches. The CDR3 loop reads CASSPQWVQGGMNTEAFF. The CDR3 nucleotides read TGCGCCAGCAGCCCCCAATGGGTACAGGGGGGTATGAACACTGAAGCTTTCTTT.

This clone turned up a few times. The chain couples TRBV28 to TRBJ2-1; 8 bases map to TRBD2. Germline V gene sequence: CDR1 MDHEN, CDR2 SYDVKM. This CDR3 spans 15 amino acids. V lost 1 base, J lost 8 bases, and 7 bases stayed unmatched. The CDR3 DNA reads as TGTGCCAGCAGTTTATTAGGACTAGCACTTTATGAGCAGTTCTTC. Protein: CASSLLGLALYEQFF.

The chain couples TRBV5-4 to TRBJ2-7; TRBD2 matches 8 bases. The CDR3 totals 16 residues. Looked up from germline, CDR1 is SGHNT and CDR2 is YYREEE (reference sequence). Germline trimming cut 1 base from V and 3 bases from J; bases unmatched to any gene: 9. The CDR3 nucleotides are TGTGCCAGCAGCTTGAGGGCGGGAGGCAAACACTACGAGCAGTACTTC. Translation: CASSLRAGGKHYEQYF.

This clone is a singleton in its sample. This chain links TRBV7-8 with TRBJ1-5; 7 bases map to TRBD1. Per the germline V gene, CDR1 is SGHVS and CDR2 is FQNEAQ. This CDR3 region has 13 residues. V gave up 1 base and J gave up 15 bases; unmatched junction bases: 9. The CDR3 sequence is CASSLGGGDRVHF. CDR3 nucleotides: TGTGCCAGCAGCTTAGGGGGAGGTGACAGGGTGCATTTT.

As concerns this clone: The junction departs from germline at one end; a sequencing error may be responsible. This chain links TRBV4-1 with TRBJ1-2; D might be TRBD1 (5 bases). Germline-derived CDR1 and CDR2 are MGHRA and YSYEKL. The CDR3 has 15 amino acids. The CDR3 sequence: CASRHLGLSNDGYTF. The CDR3 DNA is TGCGCCAGCAGGCATCTGGGACTCTCTAACGATGGCTACACCTTC.

The J gene is TRBJ2-7, the V gene TRBV25-1; 7 nucleotides align to TRBD2. CDR1 and CDR2 from the germline V gene are MGHDK and SYGVNS. The V gene end was trimmed by 1 base and the J gene end by 3 bases; junction bases not matched to a gene: 9. This CDR3 is built from 16 residues. The CDR3 spells CASSESLGLGNYEQYF. The DNA of the CDR3 is TGTGCCAGCAGTGAATCCCTAGGACTAGGCAACTACGAGCAGTACTTC.

This chain uses TRBV6-5 with TRBJ1-5, with D hard to call. This CDR3 spans 15 amino acids. Trimming removed 10 bases from V and 0 bases from J, with 16 bases in between. The germline V gene has CDR1 MNHEY and CDR2 SVGAGI. DNA of the CDR3: TGTGCCACTCGCCCCCGGGAAAATAGCAATCAGCCCCAGCATTTT. It is translated as CATRPRENSNQPQHF.

The rearrangement links TRBV28 to TRBJ2-6; 7 bases match TRBD1. The CDR3 sequence is 15 residues long. Germline V gene sequence: CDR1 MDHEN, CDR2 SYDVKM. The V gene end was trimmed by 7 bases and the J gene end by 4 bases; junction bases not matched to a gene: 7. The CDR3 bases are TGTGCCAGCATCAAAGGGGGCTCCGGGGCCAACGTCCTGACTTTC. Amino acid sequence: CASIKGGSGANVLTF.

The chain joins TRBV30 to TRBJ2-7; D not certain. V lost 5 bases, J lost 0 bases, and 8 bases lay in between. Germline CDR1 is GTSNPN and CDR2 is SVGIG (reference sequence). This CDR3 region has 12 residues. CDR3 protein: CAWGFSSYEQYF. For the CDR3, the DNA is TGTGCCTGGGGATTTAGCTCCTACGAGCAGTACTTC.

The chain employs TRBV30 and TRBJ2-7; either TRBD1 or TRBD2 may supply D (5 bases each). CDR1 is GTSNPN and CDR2 is SVGIG in the germline V gene (reference sequence). Trimming pared 3 bases from V and 1 base from J, leaving 7 bases between. The CDR3 is 12 amino acids. The CDR3 sequence: CAWRGTSYEQYF. In nucleotides, the CDR3 is TGTGCCTGGAGGGGGACGTCCTACGAGCAGTACTTC.

The chain combines TRBV5-1 with TRBJ1-2; TRBD1 matches at 7 bases. Trimming took 4 bases from V and 7 from J; bases not matched to a gene: 7. The CDR3 is 13 amino acids. From germline, CDR1 is SGHRS and CDR2 YFSETQ. The CDR3 DNA is TGCGCCAGCAGCCCCGGGACAGTAGGTGGCTACACCTTC. Its translation: CASSPGTVGGYTF.

The gene calls are TRBV30 and TRBJ1-2, with a tentative D call TRBD1 (6 bases). The germline V gene has CDR1 GTSNPN and CDR2 SVGIG (reference sequence). Trimming took off 2 bases at V and 8 bases at J, with 18 bases between the two ends. CDR3 size: 14 residues. The CDR3 sequence is CAWSTTSGARGYTF. For the CDR3, the DNA is TGTGCCTGGAGTACTACCTCAGGGGCGCGGGGCTACACCTTC.

The genes are TRBV18 and TRBJ2-1; 10 nucleotides match TRBD2. Germline CDR1 reads KGHSH; CDR2 reads LQKENI. This CDR3 comprises 15 residues. The ends lost 0 bases at V and 15 bases at J; junction bases unmatched: 11. The CDR3 is CASSPPSASGGRMFF. The CDR3 coding sequence is TGTGCCAGCTCACCACCTTCGGCTAGCGGGGGACGGATGTTCTTC.